This T cell receptor beta chain emerged from a study of T cell repertoires in cytomegalovirus infection. Study-level background: Recently identified HLA-C-restricted and well-studied HLA-B-restricted CMV epitopes were used.

TCRdb re-called the reads through MiXCR, storing one row per CDR3 protein. The data hold some 900,000 distinct CDR3 sequences, with around a third observed a single time. This CDR3 has 13 residues. Germline V gene data show CDR1 as MNHEY and CDR2 as SMNVEV (reference sequence). Trimming removed 5 bases from V and 8 bases from J; junction bases left unmatched: 4. A word on this clonotype: Antigen: not known.

This TCR was recovered from a human donor in good health (CMV status not recorded). Some clones in this sample may be carry-over from other donors' samples. The source was cultured CD8+ T cells from PBMCs, collected from culture after CMV antigen stimulation. The chain links TRBV27 to TRBJ1-5, with 9 positions matching TRBD1. CDR3 DNA: TGTGCCAGCAGTCTCGGACAGGGGAAGCCCCAGCATTTT. Its translation is CASSLGQGKPQHF.